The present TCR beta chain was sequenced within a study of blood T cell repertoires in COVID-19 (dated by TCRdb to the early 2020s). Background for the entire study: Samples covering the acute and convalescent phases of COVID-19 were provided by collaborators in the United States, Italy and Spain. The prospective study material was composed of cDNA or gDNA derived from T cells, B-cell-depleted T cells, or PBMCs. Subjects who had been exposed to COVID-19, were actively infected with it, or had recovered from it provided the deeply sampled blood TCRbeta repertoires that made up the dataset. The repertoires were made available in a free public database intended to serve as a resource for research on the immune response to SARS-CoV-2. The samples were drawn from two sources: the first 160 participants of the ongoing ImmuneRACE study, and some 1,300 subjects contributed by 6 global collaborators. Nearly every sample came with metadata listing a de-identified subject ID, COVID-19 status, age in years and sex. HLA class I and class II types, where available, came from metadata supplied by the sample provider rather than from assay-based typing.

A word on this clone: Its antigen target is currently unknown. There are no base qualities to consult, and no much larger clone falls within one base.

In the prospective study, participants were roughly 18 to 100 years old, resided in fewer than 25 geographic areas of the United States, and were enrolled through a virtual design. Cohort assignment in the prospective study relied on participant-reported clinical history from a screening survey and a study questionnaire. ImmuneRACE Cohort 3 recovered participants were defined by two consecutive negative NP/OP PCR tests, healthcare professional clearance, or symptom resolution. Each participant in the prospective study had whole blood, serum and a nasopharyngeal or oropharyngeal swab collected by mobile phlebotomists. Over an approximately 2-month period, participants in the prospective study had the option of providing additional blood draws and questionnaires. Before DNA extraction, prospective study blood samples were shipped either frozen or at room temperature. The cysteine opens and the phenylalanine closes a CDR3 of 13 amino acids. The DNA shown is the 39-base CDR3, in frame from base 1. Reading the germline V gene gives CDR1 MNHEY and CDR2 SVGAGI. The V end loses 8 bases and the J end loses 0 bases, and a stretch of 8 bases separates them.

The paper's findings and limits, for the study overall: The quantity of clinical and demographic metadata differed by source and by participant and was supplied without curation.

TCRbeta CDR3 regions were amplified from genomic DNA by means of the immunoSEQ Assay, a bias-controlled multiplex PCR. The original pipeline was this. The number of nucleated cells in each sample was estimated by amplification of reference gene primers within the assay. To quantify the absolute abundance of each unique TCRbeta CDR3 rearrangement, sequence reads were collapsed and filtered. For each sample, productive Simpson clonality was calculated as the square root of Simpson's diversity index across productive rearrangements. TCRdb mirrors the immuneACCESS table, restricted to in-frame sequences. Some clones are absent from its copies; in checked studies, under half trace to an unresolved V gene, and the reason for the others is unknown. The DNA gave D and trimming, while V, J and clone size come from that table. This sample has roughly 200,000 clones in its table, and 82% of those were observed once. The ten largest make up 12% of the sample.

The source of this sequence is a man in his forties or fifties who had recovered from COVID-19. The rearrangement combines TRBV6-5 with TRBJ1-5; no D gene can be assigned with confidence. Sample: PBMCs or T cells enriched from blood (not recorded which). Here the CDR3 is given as CASSYSSNQPQHF. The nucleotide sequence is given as TGTGCCAGCTCTTACAGTAGCAATCAGCCCCAGCATTTT.